A selection of T cell receptor beta chains follows, all from one sample in a study of shared clonotypes between healthy human individuals. The method was immunoSEQ multiplex PCR; TCRdb's version includes in-frame clones alone and lacks a portion of them. The repertoire holds about a million clones, with approximately 77% as singletons. The specimen was memory CD4+ T cells from PBMCs. The source is a man between 18 and 29 years old in good health. Some clones in this sample may be carry-over from other donors' samples. CDR3s include the opening cysteine and the closing phenylalanine or tryptophan. D genes are given only for firm matches. The listing skips clone size in some rows; elsewhere it reads once, few, many or a size class.

J,size,D,V,CDR3,DNA
TRBJ2-1,.,.,TRBV7-2,CASSLRVMISGWENEQFF,TGTGCCAGCAGCTTGCGTGTGATGATTTCTGGATGGGAGAATGAGCAGTTCTTC
TRBJ2-7,.,.,TRBV2,CASRQDTRTTYEQYF,TGTGCCAGCAGGCAGGACACACGTACTACCTACGAGCAGTACTTC
TRBJ2-3,.,.,TRBV9,CASSVRPATDTQYF,TGTGCCAGCAGCGTAAGGCCAGCTACAGATACGCAGTATTTT
TRBJ2-7,once,TRBD1,TRBV7-8,CASRHDREQSHEQYF,TGTGCCAGCAGACATGACAGGGAACAGTCCCACGAGCAGTACTTC
TRBJ2-1,.,TRBD2,TRBV10-3,CAIRTSGNNEQFF,TGTGCCATCCGGACTAGCGGGAACAATGAGCAGTTCTTC
TRBJ1-1,.,.,TRBV11-2,CASSPRWTEAFF,TGTGCCAGCAGCCCCCGGTGGACTGAAGCTTTCTTT
TRBJ2-1,.,TRBD1,TRBV6-1,CASRGTGTGVNEQFF,TGTGCCAGCAGGGGTACCGGGACAGGGGTTAATGAGCAGTTCTTC
TRBJ1-4,.,.,TRBV5-1,CASCLRSGEKLFF,TGCGCCAGCTGCCTTAGATCCGGGGAAAAACTGTTTTTT
TRBJ2-7,.,TRBD1,TRBV28,CASSFNDRGYEQYF,TGTGCCAGCAGTTTTAATGACAGGGGATACGAGCAGTACTTC
TRBJ1-3,.,.,TRBV7-8,CASSLREGDGNTIYF,TGTGCCAGCAGCTTAAGGGAGGGGGATGGAAACACCATATATTTT
TRBJ2-1,.,TRBD2,TRBV12-5,CASGLQIAGVPNEQFF,TGTGCTAGTGGTTTGCAGATAGCGGGAGTACCCAATGAGCAGTTCTTC
TRBJ1-5,.,.,TRBV7-3,CASSFVIRQVNQPQHF,TGTGCCAGCAGCTTCGTTATCCGACAGGTCAATCAGCCCCAGCATTTT
TRBJ1-1,.,TRBD1,TRBV27,CASSPPPRGTGFLTEAFF,TGTGCCAGCAGTCCACCCCCGAGGGGGACAGGGTTCCTCACTGAAGCTTTCTTT
TRBJ1-3,.,.,TRBV27,CASSMDSLDRNTIYF,TGTGCCAGCAGTATGGACAGTTTGGATAGGAACACCATATATTTT
TRBJ2-6,.,TRBD1,TRBV19,CASMDRGSGANVLTF,TGTGCCAGTATGGACAGGGGTTCAGGGGCCAACGTCCTGACTTTC
TRBJ1-2,.,.,TRBV11-2,CASRDSLRRDNYGYTF,TGTGCCAGCAGAGACAGCCTCAGGAGGGATAACTATGGCTACACCTTC
TRBJ2-7,.,TRBD1,TRBV6-5,CASSYGQGDGGEQYF,TGTGCCAGCAGTTACGGACAGGGGGACGGAGGGGAGCAGTACTTC
TRBJ2-2,.,TRBD2,TRBV30,CAWTMRVKLAEPLNTGELFF,TGTGCCTGGACCATGCGGGTGAAACTAGCGGAGCCGCTGAACACCGGGGAGCTGTTTTTT
TRBJ1-1,.,.,TRBV6-1,CASSTSNRVTEAFF,TGTGCCAGCAGTACATCTAACAGGGTTACTGAAGCTTTCTTT
TRBJ2-5,.,.,TRBV7-8,CASSQRGNWDSKTQYF,TGTGCCAGCAGCCAGAGGGGAAATTGGGACTCGAAGACCCAGTACTTC
TRBJ2-2,once,TRBD1,TRBV4-1,CASSFRDSVAGELFF,TGCGCCAGCAGCTTCCGGGACAGCGTCGCCGGGGAGCTGTTTTTT
TRBJ2-7,.,.,TRBV11-3,CASSLDGAEQYF,TGTGCCAGCAGCTTAGACGGGGCCGAGCAGTACTTC
TRBJ1-1,.,TRBD1,TRBV9,CASSPTPGQGAFGEAFF,TGTGCCAGCAGCCCAACACCGGGACAGGGTGCTTTCGGTGAAGCTTTCTTT
TRBJ1-4,.,.,TRBV28,CASSSRNWEGKKKLFF,TGTGCCAGCAGTTCCCGGAACTGGGAGGGGAAAAAAAAACTGTTTTTT
TRBJ2-2,.,.,TRBV5-1,CASSLELTGELFF,TGCGCCAGCAGCTTGGAGCTCACCGGGGAGCTGTTTTTT
TRBJ1-2,few,TRBD1,TRBV10-3,CATKTGNSYGYTF,TGTGCCACAAAGACAGGGAACTCCTATGGCTACACCTTC
TRBJ1-1,.,.,TRBV15,CATSRVGWGVVTEAFF,TGTGCCACCAGCAGAGTGGGTTGGGGGGTGGTAACTGAAGCTTTCTTT
TRBJ2-5,.,.,TRBV7-9,CASSFGIQETQYF,TGTGCCAGCAGCTTCGGGATACAAGAGACCCAGTACTTC
TRBJ2-3,.,TRBD2,TRBV7-3,CASSSGLNSKPQYF,TGTGCCAGCAGCTCGGGACTAAACTCGAAACCGCAGTATTTT
TRBJ2-3,.,TRBD1,TRBV5-5,CASSFDRGQGEQYF,TGTGCCAGCAGCTTTGACAGGGGGCAGGGAGAGCAGTATTTT
TRBJ2-5,.,.,TRBV7-3,CASSYGQQETQYF,TGTGCCAGCAGTTACGGACAGCAAGAGACCCAGTACTTC
TRBJ2-1,.,TRBD2,TRBV28,CASTLLAGKGDEQFF,TGTGCCAGCACCCTACTAGCGGGAAAGGGGGATGAGCAGTTCTTC
TRBJ2-1,.,TRBD2,TRBV4-3,CASSQGRPSGRADEQFF,TGCGCCAGCAGCCAAGGACGGCCTAGCGGGAGGGCCGATGAGCAGTTCTTC
TRBJ2-5,few,.,TRBV5-1,CASSSGSQETQYF,TGCGCCAGCAGTTCTGGCAGCCAAGAGACCCAGTACTTC
TRBJ2-1,.,.,TRBV7-9,CASSLEGEQFF,TGTGCCAGCAGCTTGGAGGGCGAGCAGTTCTTC
TRBJ2-3,.,.,TRBV6-6,CASSYGAGRSSGTQYF,TGTGCCAGCAGTTACGGGGCGGGTCGGTCCTCAGGTACGCAGTATTTT
TRBJ2-7,once,TRBD1,TRBV18,CASSPRSTGGSYEQYF,TGTGCCAGCTCACCACGCTCGACAGGGGGCTCCTACGAGCAGTACTTC
TRBJ1-5,many,.,TRBV7-9,CASSLDNQPQHF,TGTGCCAGCAGCTTAGACAATCAGCCCCAGCATTTT
TRBJ1-3,.,TRBD1,TRBV10-3,CAIGDRVAGNTIYF,TGTGCCATCGGTGACAGGGTTGCTGGAAACACCATATATTTT
TRBJ1-5,.,.,TRBV19,CASTQNNQPQHF,TGTGCCAGTACCCAAAACAATCAGCCCCAGCATTTT
TRBJ1-1,.,.,TRBV6-1,CASSRQNTEAFF,TGTGCCAGCAGCCGACAGAACACTGAAGCTTTCTTT
TRBJ1-2,.,.,TRBV19,CASSITGENHGYTF,TGTGCCAGTAGTATTACTGGCGAGAACCATGGCTACACCTTC
TRBJ1-2,.,.,TRBV20-1,CSAKKDYGYTF,TGCAGTGCTAAGAAGGACTATGGCTACACCTTC
TRBJ2-3,.,.,TRBV2,CASRFLAILTDTQYF,TGTGCCAGCAGGTTTCTAGCAATACTCACAGATACGCAGTATTTT
TRBJ1-2,.,.,TRBV7-8,CASSFGQGYTF,TGTGCCAGCAGCTTTGGTCAGGGCTACACCTTC
TRBJ2-3,.,TRBD1,TRBV18,CASSTGGSTDTQYF,TGTGCCAGCTCGACAGGGGGTAGCACAGATACGCAGTATTTT
TRBJ2-1,few,.,TRBV29-1,CSVRRQLSYNEQFF,TGCAGCGTCCGCAGACAGCTCTCCTACAATGAGCAGTTCTTC
TRBJ1-1,.,.,TRBV9,CASSVAPLSGTQNTEALF,TGTGCCAGCAGCGTAGCCCCTTTATCCGGGACACAGAACACTGAAGCTCTCTTT
TRBJ1-5,.,TRBD1,TRBV2,CASLGQGGQPQHF,TGTGCCAGCTTGGGACAGGGGGGTCAGCCCCAGCATTTT
TRBJ1-1,.,.,TRBV28,CASIAEGQLAEAFF,TGTGCCAGCATAGCAGAGGGCCAACTCGCTGAAGCTTTCTTT
TRBJ2-5,.,.,TRBV6-5,CASTLQGGREKTQYF,TGTGCCAGCACCCTCCAAGGCGGCCGGGAGAAGACCCAGTACTTC
TRBJ2-2,.,.,TRBV27,CASSLGSRFIGHPIVSGELFF,TGTGCCAGCAGTTTAGGGAGCCGATTCATAGGACACCCAATCGTTTCAGGGGAGCTGTTTTTT
TRBJ2-7,.,.,TRBV7-2,CASSLEGLRGHEQYF,TGTGCCAGCAGCTTAGAGGGGCTCCGGGGGCACGAGCAGTACTTC
TRBJ2-7,.,.,TRBV5-1,CASSLVGGGSYEQYF,TGCGCCAGCAGCTTGGTAGGGGGAGGGTCCTACGAGCAGTACTTC
TRBJ1-4,.,.,TRBV28,CAGGEGQGREKLFF,TGTGCCGGCGGAGAGGGGCAGGGACGGGAAAAACTGTTTTTT
TRBJ2-7,.,TRBD2,TRBV7-9,CASSPSAGGEQYF,TGTGCCAGCAGCCCCTCGGCGGGGGGCGAGCAGTACTTC
TRBJ1-5,once,TRBD1,TRBV6-6,CASSPRTGRNQPQHF,TGTGCCAGCAGTCCCCGGACAGGGAGGAATCAGCCCCAGCATTTT
TRBJ1-5,.,.,TRBV29-1,CSVEKAYGQPQHF,TGCAGCGTTGAAAAAGCTTATGGTCAGCCCCAGCATTTT
TRBJ2-5,.,.,TRBV11-2,CASSQDYIVETQYF,TGTGCCAGCAGCCAGGACTATATAGTGGAGACCCAGTACTTC